This T cell receptor beta chain was recovered during a study of molecular identifiers for immune sequencing clone quantification. Overall study context: Replicate experiments divided RNA from approximately 22,000 or 94,000 naive CD8 cells into five parts and sequenced four. Study-wide results and caveats: Jurkat TCR RNA spiked in from one cell (amid more than 850,000 naive cells) was reportedly detectable.

This clonotype was seen repeatedly, ten times or more. Its antigen is currently unknown. With V trimmed by 8 bases and J by 4 bases, 2 bases remained unmatched. CDR1 LNHDA and CDR2 SQIVND come from the germline V gene (reference sequence). This CDR3 contains 13 residues. Using its own MiXCR run on the PCR reads, TCRdb lists one record per CDR3 protein. The table has about 510,000 distinct CDR3 sequences, roughly 23% seen once. The receptor's source is a human donor in good health. Some libraries in this study had Jurkat cell RNA spiked in. V usage is TRBV19 and J usage is TRBJ1-5, with 10 bases aligning to TRBD1. Material for sequencing was naive CD8+ T cells from blood, with Jurkat cell RNA spiked in. Subset in this sample: FACS-sorted CD8+CD4-CCR7+CD45RA+ naive T cells. CDR3 sequence: CASAGQGNQPQHF. The CDR3 nucleotides read TGTGCCAGTGCGGGACAGGGGAATCAGCCCCAGCATTTT.